This record covers a single T cell receptor beta chain. The antigen is unknown. The PCR contained 60 Vbeta and 13 Jbeta primers. In the authors' workflow: Later reanalysis found 75 million to 95 million unique TCR beta chains, around 11 million of them shared. The data were produced by immunoSEQ multiplex PCR, yet TCRdb's version contains in-frame clones alone and is incomplete. The V and J calls and clone size are taken from that table; D and trimming were inferred from the DNA. The sample includes about 140,000 clones, about four fifths of them seen just once. This CDR3 spans 17 amino acids. The source of the sample is a study of cytomegalovirus exposure and HLA in healthy donors. Study-wide results and limits: Using the classifier, cytomegalovirus status was reportedly diagnosed with high specificity and sensitivity.

The sequence derives from a man in his thirties or forties in good health and CMV-seronegative. This chain links TRBV21-1 with TRBJ1-1. TRBV21-1 is an annotated pseudogene. Sequencing was performed on PBMCs. CDR3 DNA sequence: TGTGCCAGCAGCAAAAAGGGGGGAGGGAGCAGACGGACTGAAGCTTTCTTT. It specifies CASSKKGGGSRRTEAFF.